This TCR beta chain was observed in a study of control samples from healthy donors and cancer patients. CDR3 length equals 15 residues. Germline V gene sequence: CDR1 WNHNN, CDR2 SYGVQD (reference sequence). V was trimmed by 3 bases and J by 0 bases, leaving 9 bases between them. The table came from immunoSEQ multiplex PCR; TCRdb's copy has only in-frame clones and leaves some out. The sample holds about 98,000 clones, approximately 90% seen once. The specimen sequenced was blood. The sequence was obtained from a woman aged 18-29 years in good health. This chain links TRBV10-1 with TRBJ2-4; the D call may be TRBD1 or TRBD2 (6 bases each). CDR3: CASSDGGLAKNIQYF. DNA for the CDR3: TGCGCCAGCAGTGATGGGGGGCTAGCCAAAAACATTCAGTACTTC.